This TCR beta chain was sequenced for a study of T-cell reconstitution after alpha-beta-depleted transplantation in children. At least ten counts were recorded for this clonotype. Library preparation (for TCRbeta) was performed with unique molecular identifiers. TCRdb ran MiXCR on the PCR reads and lists one entry per CDR3 protein. The sample yields more than 200,000 distinct CDR3 sequences, about 23% seen once. Trimming cost V 8 bases and J 3 bases; bases outside gene matches: 8. Germline V CDR1 and CDR2: MNHNS, SASEGT. The CDR3 has 14 amino acids. The sequences come from PBMCs, collected before TCRalphabeta/CD19-depleted stem cell transplant. The TCR originated in a girl aged 2-15 years with Fanconi anemia, due to receive a stem cell transplant. The V call is TRBV6-1, the J call TRBJ2-3; 7 bases are shared with TRBD2. The CDR3 DNA sequence: TGTGCCAGCCAATGGGGGAGGGATACAGATACGCAGTATTTT. Protein: CASQWGRDTDTQYF.